These 15 T cell receptor beta chains were sequenced from one sample in a study of shared T cell receptors in the human thymus. Sequenced by immunoSEQ multiplex PCR; TCRdb stores in-frame clones only, minus some. In the table there are 550,000 to 800,000 clones, 80% to 90% of which are singletons. A further study also used this sample, focusing on human thymus T cells.

The sequenced material came from thymocytes. All receptors come from a girl in the first two years of life with a congenital heart defect.

This clone occurred a few times. This rearrangement joins TRBV25-1 to TRBJ1-2; D ambiguous. The length of the CDR3 is 13 residues. Germline V CDR1 and CDR2: MGHDK, SYGVNS. V was shortened by 4 bases and J by 4 bases, with 10 bases between the two germline ends. The CDR3 DNA follows: TGTGCCAGCAGTGGACCGGGAGGCTATGGCTACACCTTC. It yields the protein CASSGPGGYGYTF.

CDR3: CASSEQPNTEAFF. For the CDR3, the DNA is TGTGCCAGCAGTGAACAGCCGAACACTGAAGCTTTCTTT. The genes are TRBV6-4 and TRBJ1-1, with D hard to call. This CDR3 has 13 amino acids. Germline assignment: CDR1 MRHNA and CDR2 SNTAGT. V lost 3 bases and J 1 base, leaving 6 bases between the germline ends.

This clone occurred once. The V call is TRBV27, the J call TRBJ1-1; D ambiguous. This CDR3 spans 13 amino acids. The germline V and J ends were trimmed by 3 bases and 5 bases, with 10 bases remaining between them. Per germline, CDR1 MNHEY and CDR2 SMNVEV (reference sequence). The CDR3 DNA follows: TGTGCCAGCAGTTTTCGGGATGGTACTGAAGCTTTCTTT. Its protein product is CASSFRDGTEAFF.

V usage is TRBV18 and J usage is TRBJ1-4; 7 bases fit TRBD1. V was pared by 2 bases and J by 4 bases, with 4 bases of the junction left unmatched. There are 15 residues in the CDR3. The germline CDR1 and CDR2 sequences are KGHSH and LQKENI. CDR3 nucleotides: TGTGCCAGCTCACCATCGGGACAGATTAATGAAAAACTGTTTTTT. Its translation: CASSPSGQINEKLFF.

The gene calls are TRBV20-1 and TRBJ1-1; D is ambiguous. The CDR3 spans 11 residues. V shed 4 bases and J shed 8 bases, with 11 bases lying between them. CDR1 and CDR2 (germline): DFQATT, SNEGSKA (reference sequence). The CDR3 DNA reads as TGCAGTGCTAAGGAGGGTATGGAAGCTTTCTTT. Its translation is CSAKEGMEAFF.

This chain uses TRBV11-2 with TRBJ2-6, with 7 bases identical to TRBD1. Unmatched junction bases numbered 11, after V lost 2 bases and J lost 1 base. CDR3 length: 19 amino acids. Germline lookup yields CDR1 SGHAT and CDR2 FQNNGV. CDR3 sequence reads: CASSLPVAGTDSGANVLTF. The DNA for the CDR3 is TGTGCCAGCAGCTTACCCGTTGCCGGGACAGATTCTGGGGCCAACGTCCTGACTTTC.

This chain links TRBV14 with TRBJ1-2; TRBD1 matches 7 bases. The CDR3 is 18 amino acids. CDR1 is SGHDN and CDR2 is FVKESK in the germline V gene. Unmatched junction bases numbered 13, after V lost 1 base and J lost 2 bases. The CDR3 loop is CASSQATHRDSLNYGYTF. The CDR3 nucleotides read TGTGCCAGCAGCCAAGCGACCCACCGGGACAGCCTCAACTATGGCTACACCTTC. Based on the CDR3 plus reference TRBV14 and TRBJ1-2, the full variable domain is EAGVTQFPSHSVIEKGQTVTLRCDPISGHDNLYWYRRVMGKEIKFLLHFVKESKQDESGMPNNRFLAERTGGTYSTLKVQPAELEDSGVYFCASSQATHRDSLNYGYTFGSGTRLTVV.

The CDR3 DNA sequence: TGTGCCAGCAGCGGAAGGGACAGGGCGATAACAGATACGCAGTATTTT. It yields the protein CASSGRDRAITDTQYF. The V call is TRBV9, the J call TRBJ2-3; TRBD1 aligns across 9 bases. Losses at the gene ends were 3 bases for V and 3 bases for J; bases not matched to a gene: 8. The CDR3 runs to 16 residues. Germline CDR1 and CDR2: SGDLS and YYNGEE.

The V and J genes are TRBV7-2 and TRBJ1-1; 7 nucleotides agree with TRBD1. CDR3 size: 16 residues. After removal of 2 bases from V and 4 bases from J, the junction contained 10 bases not matched to a gene. CDR1 is SGHTA, CDR2 FQGNSA, per germline. CDR3 loop: CASSLMGTVWSTEAFF. DNA of the CDR3: TGTGCCAGCAGCTTAATGGGGACAGTTTGGAGCACTGAAGCTTTCTTT.

This clone has only one observation. The CDR3 DNA sequence: TGTGCCACCTCGAACTATGGCTACACCTTC. Its protein is CATSNYGYTF. This chain links TRBV14 with TRBJ1-2; the D is unclear. The CDR3 is made up of 10 amino acids. Trimming stripped 10 bases from V and 2 bases from J, with 5 bases between. Germline-derived CDR1 and CDR2 are SGHDN and FVKESK.

The chain combines TRBV4-1 with TRBJ1-2; the match to TRBD1 covers 9 bases. V lost 4 bases and J lost 2; bases outside the gene matches: 11. Looked up from germline, CDR1 is MGHRA and CDR2 is YSYEKL. The CDR3 extends over 17 amino acids. The CDR3 bases are TGCGCCAGCAGCCCCGAAAGGGACAGGGCGTACAACTATGGCTACACCTTC. Protein product: CASSPERDRAYNYGYTF.

This chain uses TRBV29-1 with TRBJ1-1; D gene unclear. The CDR3 totals 17 residues. CDR1 SQVTM and CDR2 ANQGSEA come from the germline V gene. Trimming pared 5 bases from V and 1 base from J, leaving 23 bases between. CDR3 in DNA: TGCAGCGTTCTCTGGTCGGGAGGGATTCAGAAGAACACTGAAGCTTTCTTT. It codes for CSVLWSGGIQKNTEAFF.

This chain links TRBV7-9 with TRBJ2-1, with TRBD1 matching 7 bases. The germline V gene has CDR1 SEHNR and CDR2 FQNEAQ (reference sequence). The CDR3 runs to 14 residues. V lost 4 bases, J lost 9 bases, and 9 bases stayed unmatched. This chain's CDR3 is CASSSQGRQGEQFF. The CDR3 DNA is TGTGCCAGCAGCTCCCAGGGTAGACAGGGTGAGCAGTTCTTC.

This chain links TRBV5-4 with TRBJ1-1, with D unresolved. The CDR3 consists of 12 residues. Trimming left V 6 bases short and J 1 base short, with 7 bases between. CDR1 is SGHNT and CDR2 is YYREEE in the germline V gene (reference sequence). CDR3 nucleotides: TGTGCCAGCAAAACATCGAACACTGAAGCTTTCTTT. It codes for CASKTSNTEAFF.

V gene TRBV19 combines with J gene TRBJ1-5, with 8 bases lining up with TRBD1. The germline V gene encodes CDR1 LNHDA and CDR2 SQIVND (reference sequence). V lost 4 bases to trimming and J lost 0 bases; unmatched junction nucleotides: 23. The CDR3 is made up of 22 amino acids. As DNA, the CDR3 is TGTGCCAGTAGTACGGAGGGCCCCGGGACAGGAGGGTCTCTGCATAGCAATCAGCCCCAGCATTTT. Its protein product is CASSTEGPGTGGSLHSNQPQHF.